Sequencing of this T cell receptor beta chain was carried out in a study of shared clonotypes between healthy human individuals. Study at large: Per-donor plates numbered three CD4 naive, three CD4 memory, two CD8 naive and one CD8 memory.

General observations from the study: Compared with clonotypes that all four donors shared, non-shared clonotypes had lower generation probabilities.

The CDR3 is 16 residues long. J lost 6 bases, V lost 0 bases, and 8 bases had no gene match. Germline V gene data show CDR1 as SGHNT and CDR2 as YENEEA. In regard to this clone: The antigen remains undetermined.

Profiled with immunoSEQ multiplex PCR; TCRdb holds only in-frame clones, not every one. Here the sample spans a few million clones, more than 90% being singletons. The sample consisted of naive CD4+ T cells sorted from blood. Subset noted: CD45RA+ positively selected. The chain is built from TRBV11-3 and TRBJ2-7; 10 nucleotides match TRBD2. The TCR comes from a man between 18 and 29 years old in good health. The CDR3 sequence is CASSLDLPSGSSEQYF. The CDR3 nucleotides are TGTGCCAGCAGCTTAGATCTTCCTAGCGGGAGCTCCGAGCAGTACTTC.